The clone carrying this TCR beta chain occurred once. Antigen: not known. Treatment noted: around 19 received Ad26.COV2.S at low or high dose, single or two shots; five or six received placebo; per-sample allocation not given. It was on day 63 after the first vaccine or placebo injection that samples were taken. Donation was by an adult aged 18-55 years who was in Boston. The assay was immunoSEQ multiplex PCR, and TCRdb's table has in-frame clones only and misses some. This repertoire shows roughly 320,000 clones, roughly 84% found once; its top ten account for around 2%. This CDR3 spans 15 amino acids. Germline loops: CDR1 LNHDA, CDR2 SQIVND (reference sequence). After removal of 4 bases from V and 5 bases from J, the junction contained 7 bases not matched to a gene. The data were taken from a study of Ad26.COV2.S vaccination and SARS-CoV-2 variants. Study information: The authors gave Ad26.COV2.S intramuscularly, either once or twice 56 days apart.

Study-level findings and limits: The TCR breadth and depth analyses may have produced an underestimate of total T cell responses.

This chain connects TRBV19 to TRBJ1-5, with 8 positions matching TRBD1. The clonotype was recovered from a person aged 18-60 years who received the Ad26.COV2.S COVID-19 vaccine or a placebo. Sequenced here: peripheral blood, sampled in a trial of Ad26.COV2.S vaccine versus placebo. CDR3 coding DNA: TGTGCCAGTAGTACCAGGGGGCAAGGGGATCAGCCCCAGCATTTT. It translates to CASSTRGQGDQPQHF.